This TCR beta chain originates from a study of blood T cell repertoires in COVID-19. This study enrolled people aged about 18 to 100 from under 25 US geographic areas. The CDR3 loop spans 16 amino acids. V lost 1 base, J lost 2 bases, and 6 bases stayed unmatched. The V gene's germline CDR1 is MNHNS and CDR2 SASEGT. The protocol was immunoSEQ multiplex PCR, while the TCRdb copy is restricted to in-frame clones and leaves out a portion. Here the sample spans some 180,000 clones, about 86% being singletons. The specimen sequenced was PBMCs or T cells enriched from blood (not recorded which). This receptor was identified in a woman aged 40 to 50 in a cohort exposed to, infected with or recovered from COVID-19 (not recorded which). This sequence joins TRBV6-1 and TRBJ1-2, with TRBD1 identical over 8 bases. The DNA of the CDR3 is TGTGCCAGCAGTGAAGACAGGACAGGGAGAAACTATGGCTACACCTTC. Translating gives CASSEDRTGRNYGYTF.